This is a list of T cell receptor beta chains from one sample in a study of CD8 T cells in Susac syndrome. TCRdb re-called the immunoSEQ multiplex PCR reads through MiXCR, storing one row per CDR3 protein. The table lists some 450,000 distinct CDR3 sequences, 85% of them singletons. The sequenced sample was CD8+ T cells from PBMCs. Receptors were obtained from a human donor with multiple sclerosis. The CDR3 runs from the conserved cysteine through the conserved F or W. The D gene is left open where the match is weak. Clone sizes are given selectively: once, few, many, or a class where the clone is expanded.

v_call	d_call	clone_size	j_call	cdr3_nt	cdr3_aa
TRBV2	-	few	TRBJ2-7	TGTGCCAGCAGTGAGTCCGGGCTGGTACCCTACGAGCAGTACTTC	CASSESGLVPYEQYF
TRBV6-1	TRBD1	-	TRBJ2-7	TGTGCCAGCAGTGAAATGGGACAGGGGGTCTCCTACGAGCAGTACTTC	CASSEMGQGVSYEQYF
TRBV15	TRBD1	-	TRBJ1-1	TGTGCCACCAGCCCTAGGGGGCGGGGGGACACTGAAGCTTTCTTT	CATSPRGRGDTEAFF
TRBV5-1	-	-	TRBJ1-1	TGCGCCAGCAGCCAGTGGCCAGACCCGAACACTGAAGCTTTCTTT	CASSQWPDPNTEAFF
TRBV12-2	-	-	TRBJ2-7	TGTGCAAGTCGCATACTAGCGGGAGAGGGTGCCTACGAGCAGTACTTC	CASRILAGEGAYEQYF
TRBV27	-	-	TRBJ2-1	TGTGCCAGCAGTTTTGGGGGCGAGCGGGTCAATGAGCAGTTCTTC	CASSFGGERVNEQFF
TRBV14	TRBD2	-	TRBJ2-1	TGTGCCAGCAGCCCCGTTGGGCGGGAGACACACAATGAGCAGTTCTTC	CASSPVGRETHNEQFF
TRBV28	TRBD1	-	TRBJ1-5	TGTGCCAGCAGTTTCGGACAGGGCGCGCTTTATCAGCCCCAGCATTTT	CASSFGQGALYQPQHF
TRBV5-1	-	-	TRBJ2-1	TGCGCCAGCAGCTTGGGGTCGGGGGAGCGGTACAATGAGCAGTTCTTC	CASSLGSGERYNEQFF
TRBV28	TRBD2	-	TRBJ2-7	TGTGCCAGCAGTTCCCCCACCCGGGACTACTCCTACGAGCAGTACTTC	CASSSPTRDYSYEQYF
TRBV2	-	-	TRBJ2-7	TGTGCCAGCAGTGAAGCCCAGGGGGGCCTCCACGAGCAGTACTTC	CASSEAQGGLHEQYF
TRBV27	TRBD1	-	TRBJ2-7	TGTGCCAGCAGTTGGGGACAGGGCGAGCAGTACTTC	CASSWGQGEQYF
TRBV7-6	TRBD1	-	TRBJ1-6	TGTGCCAGCAGCCGCGGGACAGCCAATAATTCACCCCTCCACTTT	CASSRGTANNSPLHF
TRBV15	-	-	TRBJ1-2	TGTGCCACCAGTAAGACAGAATCCGCCTATGGCTACACCTTC	CATSKTESAYGYTF
TRBV5-4	-	-	TRBJ2-3	TGTGCCAGCAGCTTGCTGCCGGGGGCAGATACGCAGTATTTT	CASSLLPGADTQYF
TRBV4-1	-	-	TRBJ1-1	TGCGCCAGCAGCCAAGAGGGGCCTGGGGGGCTGAACACTGAAGCTTTCTTT	CASSQEGPGGLNTEAFF
TRBV20-1	-	-	TRBJ1-3	TGCAGTGCTATTGAGACGTTCTCTGGAAACACCATATATTTT	CSAIETFSGNTIYF